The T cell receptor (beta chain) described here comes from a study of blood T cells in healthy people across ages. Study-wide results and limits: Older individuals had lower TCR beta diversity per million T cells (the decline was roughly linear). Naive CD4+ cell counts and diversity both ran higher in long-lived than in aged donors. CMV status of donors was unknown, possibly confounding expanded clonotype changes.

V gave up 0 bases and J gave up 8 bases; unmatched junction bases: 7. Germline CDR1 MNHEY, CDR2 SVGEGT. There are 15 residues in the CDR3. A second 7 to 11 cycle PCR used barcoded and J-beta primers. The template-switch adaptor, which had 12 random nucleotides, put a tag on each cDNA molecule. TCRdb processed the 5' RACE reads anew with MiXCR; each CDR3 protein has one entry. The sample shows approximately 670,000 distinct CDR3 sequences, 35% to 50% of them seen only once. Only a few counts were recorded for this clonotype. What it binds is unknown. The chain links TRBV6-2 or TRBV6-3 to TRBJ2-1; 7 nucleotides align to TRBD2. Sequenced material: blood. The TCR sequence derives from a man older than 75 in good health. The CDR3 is CASSYSRLATYEQFF. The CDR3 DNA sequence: TGTGCCAGCAGTTACTCACGACTAGCAACTTATGAGCAGTTCTTC.